A single sample is the source of the 5 T cell receptor beta chains below, sequenced in a study of T cell responses to AZD1222 COVID-19 vaccine. Method: immunoSEQ multiplex PCR; TCRdb's copy keeps in-frame clones and lacks some. The data contain under 200,000 clones, about nine tenths of them seen just once; the ten biggest clones take up around 1.5%. The material was peripheral blood, obtained on day 0 of AZD1222 vaccination. The receptors were sampled from an adult in good health.

The rearrangement joins TRBV20-1 to TRBJ2-7; the match to TRBD2 covers 13 bases. This CDR3 is 17 amino acids long. Trimming at V came to 3 bases and at J to 2 bases, leaving 10 bases not matched to a gene. Germline V gene data show CDR1 as DFQATT and CDR2 as SNEGSKA (reference sequence). CDR3 residues: CSASRTSGGPLTYEQYF. The CDR3 nucleotides read TGCAGTGCTAGTCGGACTAGCGGGGGCCCCTTAACCTACGAGCAGTACTTC.

The chain couples TRBV2 to TRBJ2-3; perhaps TRBD2 as D (6 bases). Trimming shortened V by 6 bases and J by 1 base, and 11 bases separated the two germline ends. From germline, CDR1 is SNHLY and CDR2 FYNNEI. The CDR3 consists of 14 residues. The chain's CDR3 is CASRQASGTDTQYF. For the CDR3, the DNA is TGTGCCAGCAGGCAAGCTAGCGGCACAGATACGCAGTATTTT.

V is TRBV5-6 and J is TRBJ1-2; 12 nucleotides agree with TRBD1. Germline CDR1 reads SGHDT; CDR2 reads YYEEEE. This CDR3 has 16 amino acids. The J segment lost 6 bases and the V segment lost 1 base, leaving 7 bases of the junction unmatched. CDR3 sequence: CASSLMLRDRGHGYTF. In nucleotides, the CDR3 is TGTGCCAGCAGCTTGATGCTTCGGGACAGGGGGCATGGCTACACCTTC.

This clone occurred a few times. The chain couples TRBV18 to TRBJ1-6; possible D gene TRBD1, 6 bases. The CDR3 contains 15 residues. Trimming cost V 2 bases and J 6 bases, with 11 bases left between them. In germline, CDR1 is KGHSH, CDR2 LQKENI. CDR3 amino acids: CASSPEGVVNSPLHF. In DNA, the CDR3 is TGTGCCAGCTCACCAGAGGGGGTGGTTAATTCACCCCTCCACTTT.

A few counts support this clone. The V gene is TRBV23-1, the J gene TRBJ1-1; D is uncertain. TRBV23-1 belongs to the ORF category, with a function that is uncertain. Trimming took 7 bases from V and 6 from J, leaving 15 bases between them. This CDR3 has 13 amino acids. The CDR3 nucleotides are TGCGCCAGCACCTATGAGAGGCAGGCTGAAGCTTTCTTT. Amino acids: CASTYERQAEAFF.